The 14 T cell receptor beta chains reported below all come from one sample, sequenced in a study of OX40 agonist ivuxolimab in advanced cancers. The table came from immunoSEQ multiplex PCR; TCRdb's copy has only in-frame clones and leaves some out. The sample has around 64,000 clones, around 85% seen once. The sample in question was CD4+ or CD8+ T cells sorted from blood, obtained in a trial of the OX40 agonist ivuxolimab. Receptors originate from an adult with an advanced solid tumor such as melanoma, head and neck, liver or kidney cancer.

The V and J genes are TRBV5-4 and TRBJ2-1; the match to TRBD2 covers 7 bases. CDR1 and CDR2 (germline): SGHNT, YYREEE (reference sequence). This CDR3 comprises 16 residues. Trimming removed 0 bases from V and 0 bases from J; junction bases left unmatched: 3. The CDR3 protein is CASSLAGGSSYNEQFF. The CDR3 DNA reads as TGTGCCAGCAGCTTGGCCGGGGGGAGCTCCTACAATGAGCAGTTCTTC.

The V call is TRBV27, the J call TRBJ2-2; tentatively, D is TRBD1 or TRBD2 (5 bases each). The CDR3 runs to 14 residues. The V gene lost 8 bases and the J gene lost 7 bases, with 17 bases spanning the gap. Germline V gene sequence: CDR1 MNHEY, CDR2 SMNVEV (reference sequence). Written as DNA, the CDR3 is TGTGCCAGCCGCTATGGTGGGGGACGCGGGGAGCTGTTTTTT. Encoded protein: CASRYGGGRGELFF.

The CDR3 spells CASSPGSGTEAFF. DNA of the CDR3: TGCGCCAGCAGCCCCGGGTCCGGGACTGAAGCTTTCTTT. The V and J genes are TRBV10-2 and TRBJ1-1, with no clear D. This CDR3 is 13 amino acids long. V shed 6 bases and J shed 5 bases, with 13 bases lying between them. Germline V gives CDR1 WSHSY, CDR2 SAAADI.

CDR3 DNA sequence: TGTGCCATCGCTGGGAACACTGAAGCTTTCTTT. The encoded protein is CAIAGNTEAFF. This chain joins TRBV10-3 and TRBJ1-1; D not certain. The CDR3 covers 11 residues. Trimming left V 8 bases short and J 1 base short, with 5 bases between. Germline assignment: CDR1 ENHRY and CDR2 SYGVKD.

The V call is TRBV6-1, the J call TRBJ1-5; D is unclear. The CDR3 has 14 residues. V lost 4 bases to trimming and J lost 4 bases, with 11 bases between them. In germline, CDR1 is MNHNS, CDR2 SASEGT. The CDR3 nucleotides are TGTGCCAGCAGTGGGGTGGGTCCGAATCAGCCCCAGCATTTT. This sequence encodes CASSGVGPNQPQHF.

The chain has TRBV7-3 and TRBJ2-5; 10 bases line up with TRBD1. Unmatched junction bases numbered 5, after V lost 5 bases and J lost 5 bases. In germline, CDR1 is SGHTA, CDR2 FQGTGA. The CDR3 spans 14 residues. In DNA form, the CDR3 reads TGTGCCAGCAGCCCGACAGGGGGCATGGAGACCCAGTACTTC. Protein: CASSPTGGMETQYF.

This chain uses TRBV19 with TRBJ1-2, with no clear D. Per the germline V gene, CDR1 is LNHDA and CDR2 is SQIVND (reference sequence). V dropped 6 bases and J dropped 2 bases, with 7 bases sitting between them. This CDR3 region has 12 residues. CDR3 DNA: TGTGCCAGTAGCGGACGGAACTATGGCTACACCTTC. Protein sequence: CASSGRNYGYTF.

This clone was found once. The rearrangement uses TRBV19 and TRBJ2-2, with 12 bases aligning to TRBD1. Germline V gives CDR1 LNHDA, CDR2 SQIVND (reference sequence). The CDR3 totals 15 residues. Trimming at V came to 9 bases and at J to 10 bases, leaving 12 bases not matched to a gene. The CDR3 DNA is TGTGCCAGCAAACGACCCGGGACAGGGGGCGAGGAGCTGTTTTTT. Protein product: CASKRPGTGGEELFF.

DNA of the CDR3: TGTGCCTGGAGGATGGGTCGAGGGGGCATGAATGAGCAGTTCTTC. The encoded protein is CAWRMGRGGMNEQFF. The chain links TRBV30 to TRBJ2-1; TRBD1 matches at 7 bases. CDR1 is GTSNPN and CDR2 is SVGIG in the germline V gene (reference sequence). The CDR3 is 15 amino acids. With V trimmed by 3 bases and J by 7 bases, 12 bases remained unmatched.

In its sample, this clone was seen once. The chain employs TRBV11-2 and TRBJ2-7; 10 nucleotides agree with TRBD1. This CDR3 spans 15 amino acids. The V gene's germline CDR1 is SGHAT and CDR2 FQNNGV. Trimming took 3 bases from V and 1 from J; bases not matched to a gene: 3. DNA for the CDR3: TGTGCCAGCAGCTTGGGACAGGGGCGATCCTACGAGCAGTACTTC. Its protein product is CASSLGQGRSYEQYF.

This rearrangement joins TRBV10-2 to TRBJ2-7, with TRBD1 matching over 11 bases. Germline V lookup: CDR1 WSHSY, CDR2 SAAADI. This CDR3 has 15 residues. J was trimmed by 2 bases and V by 6 bases; bases with no gene match: 6. DNA of the CDR3: TGCGCCAGCAGAGGGGGGACAGGGGGTACCTACGAGCAGTACTTC. Translation gives CASRGGTGGTYEQYF.

This chain uses TRBV29-1 with TRBJ2-1; 7 nucleotides align to TRBD2. CDR3 length: 15 residues. After removal of 5 bases from V and 2 bases from J, the junction contained 9 bases not matched to a gene. Germline-derived CDR1 and CDR2 are SQVTM and ANQGSEA. The CDR3 DNA sequence: TGCAGCGTTTCCCTAGCGGCACTAGCCTACAATGAGCAGTTCTTC. Amino acids: CSVSLAALAYNEQFF.

The chain employs TRBV7-9 and TRBJ2-3; possibly TRBD1 for D (6 bases). The CDR3 totals 17 residues. The germline gives CDR1 SEHNR, CDR2 FQNEAQ (reference sequence). V was clipped by 0 bases and J by 1 base, with 14 bases between them. CDR3 amino acids: CASSLALGAVGTDTQYF. The CDR3 DNA follows: TGTGCCAGCAGCTTAGCGTTGGGGGCCGTTGGCACAGATACGCAGTATTTT.

The gene calls are TRBV5-6 and TRBJ2-7, with 8 positions matching TRBD1. Germline V lookup: CDR1 SGHDT, CDR2 YYEEEE. There are 15 residues in the CDR3. Losses at the gene ends were 2 bases for V and 3 bases for J; bases not matched to a gene: 7. The CDR3 DNA is TGTGCCAGCAGCTTACAGGGGGTACAATTCTACGAGCAGTACTTC. Protein: CASSLQGVQFYEQYF.